This T cell receptor (beta chain) stems from a study of shared clonotypes between healthy human individuals. Sequencing was at deep level. Clones were read by immunoSEQ multiplex PCR, and TCRdb kept only the in-frame ones, dropping some. The sample has roughly 700,000 clones; 74% are singletons. In regard to this clone: Other DNA variants within this sample encode the same CDR3.

CDR3 length: 13 amino acids. Deletions cut 1 base from V and 3 bases from J, with 7 bases between. CDR1 and CDR2 from the germline V gene are SGHRS and YFSETQ. Sequenced material: memory CD4+ T cells sorted from blood. Subset defined: CD45RA-negative fraction. The V gene is TRBV5-1, the J gene TRBJ1-1, with D unresolved. The receptor comes from a woman aged 25 to 39 in good health. CDR3 sequence reads: CASSLNEDTEAFF. The CDR3 nucleotides are TGCGCCAGCAGCTTGAACGAGGACACTGAAGCTTTCTTT.